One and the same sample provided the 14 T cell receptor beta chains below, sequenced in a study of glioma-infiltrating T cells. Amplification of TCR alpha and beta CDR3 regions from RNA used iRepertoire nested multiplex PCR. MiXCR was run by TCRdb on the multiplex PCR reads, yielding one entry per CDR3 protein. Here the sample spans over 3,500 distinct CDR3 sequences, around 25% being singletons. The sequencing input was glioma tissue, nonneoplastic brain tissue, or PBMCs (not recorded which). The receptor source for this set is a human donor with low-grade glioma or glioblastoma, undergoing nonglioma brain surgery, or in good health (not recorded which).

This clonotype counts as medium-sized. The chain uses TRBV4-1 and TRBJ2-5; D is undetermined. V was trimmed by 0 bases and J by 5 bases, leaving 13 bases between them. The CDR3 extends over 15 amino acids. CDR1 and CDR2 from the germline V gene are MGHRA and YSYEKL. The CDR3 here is CASSQDGSVGETQYF. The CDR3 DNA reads TGCGCCAGCAGCCAAGACGGGTCGGTCGGGGAGACCCAGTACTTC.

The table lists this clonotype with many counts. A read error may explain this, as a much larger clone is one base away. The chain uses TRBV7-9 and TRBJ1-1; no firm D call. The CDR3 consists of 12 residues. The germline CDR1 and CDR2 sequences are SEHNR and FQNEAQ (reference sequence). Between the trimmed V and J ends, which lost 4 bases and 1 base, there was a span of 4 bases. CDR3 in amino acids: CASSSPNTEAFF. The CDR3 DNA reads TGTGCCAGCAGCTCTCCGAACACTGAAGCTTTCTTT.

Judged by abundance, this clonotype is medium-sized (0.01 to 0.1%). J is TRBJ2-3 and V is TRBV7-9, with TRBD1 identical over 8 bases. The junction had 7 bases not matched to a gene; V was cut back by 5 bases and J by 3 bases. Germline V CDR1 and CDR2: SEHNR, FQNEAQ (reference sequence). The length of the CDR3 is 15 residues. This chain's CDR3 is CASSRTGGGTDTQYF. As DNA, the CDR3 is TGTGCCAGCAGCCGAACAGGGGGTGGAACAGATACGCAGTATTTT.

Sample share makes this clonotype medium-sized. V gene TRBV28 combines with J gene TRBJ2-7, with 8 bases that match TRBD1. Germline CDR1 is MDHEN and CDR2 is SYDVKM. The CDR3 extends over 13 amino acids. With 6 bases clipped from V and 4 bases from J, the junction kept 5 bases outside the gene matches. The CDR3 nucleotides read TGTGCCAGCAGCCGGGACAGGAGTTACGAGCAGTACGTC. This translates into CASSRDRSYEQYV.

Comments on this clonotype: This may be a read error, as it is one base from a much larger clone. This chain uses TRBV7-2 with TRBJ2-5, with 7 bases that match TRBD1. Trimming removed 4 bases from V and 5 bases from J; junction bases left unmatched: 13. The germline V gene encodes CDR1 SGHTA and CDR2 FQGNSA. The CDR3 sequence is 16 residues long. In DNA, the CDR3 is TGTGCCAGCAGCTGTTCAAGACAGGGCCCCTTCGAGACCCAGTACTTC. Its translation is CASSCSRQGPFETQYF.

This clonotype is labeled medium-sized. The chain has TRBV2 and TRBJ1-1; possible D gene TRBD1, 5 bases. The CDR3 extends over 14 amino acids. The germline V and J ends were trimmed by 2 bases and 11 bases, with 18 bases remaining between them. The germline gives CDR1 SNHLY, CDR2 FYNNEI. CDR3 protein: CASSESQTVPLAFF. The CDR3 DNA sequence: TGTGCCAGCAGTGAAAGCCAGACAGTACCTTTGGCTTTCTTT.

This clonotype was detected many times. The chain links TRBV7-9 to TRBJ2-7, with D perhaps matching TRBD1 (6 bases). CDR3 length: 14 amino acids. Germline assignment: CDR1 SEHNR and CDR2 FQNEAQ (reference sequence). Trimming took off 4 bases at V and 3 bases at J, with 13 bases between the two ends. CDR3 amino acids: CASSSPGTLYEQYF. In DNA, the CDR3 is TGTGCCAGCAGCTCCCCCGGGACACTCTACGAGCAGTACTTC.

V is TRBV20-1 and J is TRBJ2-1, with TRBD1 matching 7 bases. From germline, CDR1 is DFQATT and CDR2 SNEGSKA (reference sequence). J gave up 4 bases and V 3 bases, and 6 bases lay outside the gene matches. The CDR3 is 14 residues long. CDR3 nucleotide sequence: TGCAGTGCTAGGTACCGGGACAGTTACAATGAGCAGTTCTTC. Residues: CSARYRDSYNEQFF.

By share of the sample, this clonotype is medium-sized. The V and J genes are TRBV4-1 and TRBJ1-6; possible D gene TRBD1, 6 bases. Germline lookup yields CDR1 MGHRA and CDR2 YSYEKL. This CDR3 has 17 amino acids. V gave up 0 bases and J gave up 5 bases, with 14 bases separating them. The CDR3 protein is CASSQDPQGIDNSPLHF. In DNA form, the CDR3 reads TGCGCCAGCAGCCAAGATCCCCAGGGGATCGATAATTCACCCCTCCACTTT.

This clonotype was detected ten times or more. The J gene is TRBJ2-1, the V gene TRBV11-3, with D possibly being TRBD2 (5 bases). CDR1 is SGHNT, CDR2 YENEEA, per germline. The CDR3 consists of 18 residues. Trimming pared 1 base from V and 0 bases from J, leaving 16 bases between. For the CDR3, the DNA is TGTGCCAGCAGCTTAGCCACCGGCTCGGGGAGCTCCTACAATGAGCAGTTCTTC. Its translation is CASSLATGSGSSYNEQFF.

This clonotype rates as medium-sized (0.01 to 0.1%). The CDR3 region is CASSAPGASSSYNEQFF. In nucleotides, the CDR3 is TGTGCCAGCAGTGCCCCGGGTGCCTCAAGCTCCTACAATGAGCAGTTCTTC. The chain links TRBV28 to TRBJ2-1, with D unclear. The germline V gene has CDR1 MDHEN and CDR2 SYDVKM. The V gene lost 5 bases and the J gene lost 0 bases, with 17 bases spanning the gap. The CDR3 is made up of 17 amino acids. Combining the CDR3 with reference TRBV28 and TRBJ2-1 gives the whole variable domain DVKVTQSSRYLVKRTGEKVFLECVQDMDHENMFWYRQDPGLGLRLIYFSYDVKMKEKGDIPEGYSVSREKKERFSLILESASTNQTSMYLCASSAPGASSSYNEQFFGPGTRLTVL.

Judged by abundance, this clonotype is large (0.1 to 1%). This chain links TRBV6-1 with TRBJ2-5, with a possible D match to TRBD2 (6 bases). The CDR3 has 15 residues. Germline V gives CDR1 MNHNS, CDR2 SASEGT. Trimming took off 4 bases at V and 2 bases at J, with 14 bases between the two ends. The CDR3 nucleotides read TGTGCCAGCAGTGCAATCCGGGGGTTACAAGAGACCCAGTACTTC. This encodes CASSAIRGLQETQYF.

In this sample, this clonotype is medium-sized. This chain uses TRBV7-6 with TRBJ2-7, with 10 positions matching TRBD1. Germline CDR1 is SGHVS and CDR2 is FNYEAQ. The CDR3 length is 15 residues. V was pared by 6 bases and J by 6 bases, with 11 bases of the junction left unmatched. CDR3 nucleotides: TGTGCCAGCAGGTCCGGGACAGGGGTTAGCTTCGAGCAGTACTTC. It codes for CASRSGTGVSFEQYF.

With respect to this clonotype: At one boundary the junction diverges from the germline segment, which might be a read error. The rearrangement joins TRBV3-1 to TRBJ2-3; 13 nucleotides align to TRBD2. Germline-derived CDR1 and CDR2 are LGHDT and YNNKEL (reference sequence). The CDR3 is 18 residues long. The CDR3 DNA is TGTGCCAGCAGCCCCGGACTAGCGGGGGCCTCTAGCACAGATGCGCAGTATTTT. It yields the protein CASSPGLAGASSTDAQYF.